This T cell receptor beta chain was obtained from a study of T cell responses to AZD1222 COVID-19 vaccine. Profiled with immunoSEQ multiplex PCR; TCRdb holds only in-frame clones, not every one. Here the sample spans about 140,000 clones, roughly 90% being singletons. Germline lookup yields CDR1 LGHNA and CDR2 YNFKEQ. Deletions cut 4 bases from V and 1 base from J, with 11 bases between. CDR3 length: 14 residues. Study-level results: The donor group comprised mostly white British people and more females; the analysis possibly underestimated clonal diversity. Targeting of unmutated variant regions was reportedly seen in nearly half of spike-specific TCRs. Repertoires were obtained solely post-peak T cell response.

With respect to this clone: Its target is unknown.

The chain employs TRBV4-2 and TRBJ2-7; possible D gene TRBD1, 6 bases. Sequenced material: peripheral blood, taken on day 0 of AZD1222 vaccination. The TCR originated in an adult in good health. CDR3 DNA sequence: TGTGCCAGCAGCCTACGGACAGATTCCTACGAGCAGTACTTC. Amino acid sequence: CASSLRTDSYEQYF.